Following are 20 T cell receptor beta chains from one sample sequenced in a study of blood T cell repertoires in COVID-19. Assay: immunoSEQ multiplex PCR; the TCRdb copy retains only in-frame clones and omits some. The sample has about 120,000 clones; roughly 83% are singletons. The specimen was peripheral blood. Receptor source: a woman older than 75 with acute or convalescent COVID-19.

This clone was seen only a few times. This CDR3 reads CSAGSQAWEQYF. In DNA, the CDR3 is TGCAGCGCCGGGAGTCAAGCGTGGGAGCAGTACTTC. The gene calls are TRBV29-1 and TRBJ2-7; TRBD2 is a possible D gene (6 bases). The germline CDR1 and CDR2 sequences are SQVTM and ANQGSEA. The CDR3 extends over 12 amino acids. Trimming removed 7 bases from V and 7 bases from J, with 17 bases in between.

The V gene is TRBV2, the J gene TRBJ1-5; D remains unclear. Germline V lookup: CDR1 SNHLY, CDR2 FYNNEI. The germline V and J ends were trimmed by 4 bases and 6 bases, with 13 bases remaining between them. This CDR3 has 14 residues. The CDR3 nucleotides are TGTGCCAGCAGTGGACTCCTAAGGTCTCAGCCCCAGCATTTT. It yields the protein CASSGLLRSQPQHF.

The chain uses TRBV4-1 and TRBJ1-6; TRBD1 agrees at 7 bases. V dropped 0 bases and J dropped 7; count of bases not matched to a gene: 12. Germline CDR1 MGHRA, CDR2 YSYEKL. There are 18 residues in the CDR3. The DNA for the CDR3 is TGCGCCAGCAGCCAAGAGGGGGTCTCAGACAGGGTAAATTCACCCCTCCACTTT. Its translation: CASSQEGVSDRVNSPLHF.

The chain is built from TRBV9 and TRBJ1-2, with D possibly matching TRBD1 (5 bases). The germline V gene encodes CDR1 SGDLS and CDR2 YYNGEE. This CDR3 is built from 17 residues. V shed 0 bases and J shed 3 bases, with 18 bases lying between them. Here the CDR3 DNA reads TGTGCCAGCAGCGTAGCTATTGGGGCAGGCTATGACTATGGCTACACCTTC. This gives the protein CASSVAIGAGYDYGYTF.

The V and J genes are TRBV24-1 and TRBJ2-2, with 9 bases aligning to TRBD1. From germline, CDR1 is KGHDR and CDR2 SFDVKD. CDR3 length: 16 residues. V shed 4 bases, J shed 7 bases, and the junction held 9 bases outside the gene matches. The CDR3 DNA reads TGTGCCACCAGTGACCTTTGGGACAGGGTTGTCGGGGAGCTGTTTTTT. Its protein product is CATSDLWDRVVGELFF.

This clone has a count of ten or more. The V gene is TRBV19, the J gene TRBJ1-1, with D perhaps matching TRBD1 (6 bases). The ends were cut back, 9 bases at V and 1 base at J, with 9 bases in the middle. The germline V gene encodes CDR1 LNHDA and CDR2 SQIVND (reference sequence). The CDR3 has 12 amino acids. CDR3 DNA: TGTGCCAGCCAGACAGGGAACACTGAAGCTTTCTTT. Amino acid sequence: CASQTGNTEAFF.

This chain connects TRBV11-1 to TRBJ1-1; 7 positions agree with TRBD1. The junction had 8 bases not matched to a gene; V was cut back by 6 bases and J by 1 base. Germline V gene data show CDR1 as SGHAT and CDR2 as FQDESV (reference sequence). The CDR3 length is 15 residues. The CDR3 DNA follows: TGTGCCAGCAGTAAAGGAAGGACAGGGAACACTGAAGCTTTCTTT. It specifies CASSKGRTGNTEAFF. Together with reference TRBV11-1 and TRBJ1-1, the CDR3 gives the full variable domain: EAEVAQSPRYKITEKSQAVAFWCDPISGHATLYWYRQILGQGPELLVQFQDESVVDDSQLPKDRFSAERLKGVDSTLKIQPAELGDSAMYLCASSKGRTGNTEAFFGQGTRLTVV.

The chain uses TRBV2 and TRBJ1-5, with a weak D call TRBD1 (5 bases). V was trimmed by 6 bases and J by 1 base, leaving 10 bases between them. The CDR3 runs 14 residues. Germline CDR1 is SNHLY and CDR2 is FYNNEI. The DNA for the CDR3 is TGTGCCAGCAGCCGGGGGGGGAGCAATCAGCCCCAGCATTTT. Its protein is CASSRGGSNQPQHF.

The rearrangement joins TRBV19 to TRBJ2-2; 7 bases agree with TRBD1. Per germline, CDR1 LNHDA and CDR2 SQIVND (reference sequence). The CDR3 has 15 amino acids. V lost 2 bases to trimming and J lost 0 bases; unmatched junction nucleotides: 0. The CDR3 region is CASSIQGANTGELFF. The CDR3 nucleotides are TGTGCCAGTAGTATACAGGGGGCGAACACCGGGGAGCTGTTTTTT.

The CDR3 sequence: CASSSKQAPYYGYTF. CDR3 DNA: TGTGCCAGCAGCTCGAAGCAAGCTCCATACTATGGCTACACCTTC. This chain links TRBV5-6 with TRBJ1-2; D uncertain. V was pared by 3 bases and J by 3 bases, with 15 bases between. CDR3 size: 15 residues. Germline CDR1 and CDR2: SGHDT and YYEEEE.

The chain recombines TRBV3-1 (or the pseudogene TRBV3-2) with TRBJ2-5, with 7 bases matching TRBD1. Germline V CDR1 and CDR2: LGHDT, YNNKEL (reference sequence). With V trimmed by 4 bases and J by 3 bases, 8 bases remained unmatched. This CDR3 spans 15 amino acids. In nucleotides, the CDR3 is TGTGCCAGCAGCCGATCTCGACAGGGTAAAGAGACCCAGTACTTC. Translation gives CASSRSRQGKETQYF.

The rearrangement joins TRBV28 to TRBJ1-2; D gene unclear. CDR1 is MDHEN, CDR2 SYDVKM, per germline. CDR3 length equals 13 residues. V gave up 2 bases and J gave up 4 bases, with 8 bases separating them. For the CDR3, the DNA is TGTGCCAGCAGTTTAATGGGGAGCTATGGCTACACCTTC. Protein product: CASSLMGSYGYTF.

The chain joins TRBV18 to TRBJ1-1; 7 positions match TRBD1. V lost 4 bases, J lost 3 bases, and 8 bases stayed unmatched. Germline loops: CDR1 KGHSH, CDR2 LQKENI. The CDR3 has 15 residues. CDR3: CASSLDQGEYTEAFF. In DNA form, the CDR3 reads TGTGCCAGCTCACTGGATCAGGGGGAGTACACTGAAGCTTTCTTT.

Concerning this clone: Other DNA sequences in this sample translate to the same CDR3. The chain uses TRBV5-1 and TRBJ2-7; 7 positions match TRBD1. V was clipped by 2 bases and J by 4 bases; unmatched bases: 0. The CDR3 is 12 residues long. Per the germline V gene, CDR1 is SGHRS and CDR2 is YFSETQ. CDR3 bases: TGCGCCAGCAGCTTACAGGGGTACGAGCAGTACTTC. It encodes CASSLQGYEQYF.

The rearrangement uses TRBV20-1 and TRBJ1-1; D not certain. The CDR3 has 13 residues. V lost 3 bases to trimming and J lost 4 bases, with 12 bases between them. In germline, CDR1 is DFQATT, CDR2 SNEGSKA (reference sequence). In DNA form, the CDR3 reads TGCAGTGCTAGTAGTGTGAGGTTCACTGAAGCTTTCTTT. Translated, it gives CSASSVRFTEAFF.

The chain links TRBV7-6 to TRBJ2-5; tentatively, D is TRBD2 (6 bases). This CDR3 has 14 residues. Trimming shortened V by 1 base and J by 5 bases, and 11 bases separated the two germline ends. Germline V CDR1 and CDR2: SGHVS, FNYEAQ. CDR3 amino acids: CASSLEPGVETQYF. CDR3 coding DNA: TGTGCCAGCAGCTTAGAGCCGGGGGTGGAGACCCAGTACTTC. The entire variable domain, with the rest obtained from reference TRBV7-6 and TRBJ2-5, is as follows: GAGVSQSPRYKVTKRGQDVALRCDPISGHVSLYWYRQALGQGPEFLTYFNYEAQQDKSGLPNDRFSAERPEGSISTLTIQRTEQRDSAMYRCASSLEPGVETQYFGPGTRLLVL.

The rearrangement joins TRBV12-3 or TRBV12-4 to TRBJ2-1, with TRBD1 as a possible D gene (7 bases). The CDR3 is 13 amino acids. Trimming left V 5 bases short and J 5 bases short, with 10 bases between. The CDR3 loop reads CASSAGQNNEQFF. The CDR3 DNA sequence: TGTGCCAGCAGTGCGGGACAGAACAATGAGCAGTTCTTC.

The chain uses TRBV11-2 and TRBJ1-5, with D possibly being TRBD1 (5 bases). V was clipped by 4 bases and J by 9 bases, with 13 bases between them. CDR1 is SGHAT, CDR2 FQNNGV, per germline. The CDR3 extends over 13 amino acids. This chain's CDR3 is CASSSYSQGPQHF. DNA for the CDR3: TGTGCCAGCAGCTCATATTCCCAGGGGCCCCAGCATTTT.

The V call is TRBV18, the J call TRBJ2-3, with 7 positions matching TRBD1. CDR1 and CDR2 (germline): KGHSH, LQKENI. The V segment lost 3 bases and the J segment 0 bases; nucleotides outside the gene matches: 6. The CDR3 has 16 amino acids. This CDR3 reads CASSPSYRGSTDTQYF. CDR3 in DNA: TGTGCCAGCTCACCCTCGTACAGGGGTAGCACAGATACGCAGTATTTT.

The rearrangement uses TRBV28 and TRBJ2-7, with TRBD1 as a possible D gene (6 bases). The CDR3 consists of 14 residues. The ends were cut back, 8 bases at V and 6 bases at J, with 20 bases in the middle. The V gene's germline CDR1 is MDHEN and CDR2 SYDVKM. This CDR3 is CASRPSGEGAEQYF. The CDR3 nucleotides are TGTGCCAGCCGCCCGTCAGGGGAAGGGGCCGAGCAGTACTTC.